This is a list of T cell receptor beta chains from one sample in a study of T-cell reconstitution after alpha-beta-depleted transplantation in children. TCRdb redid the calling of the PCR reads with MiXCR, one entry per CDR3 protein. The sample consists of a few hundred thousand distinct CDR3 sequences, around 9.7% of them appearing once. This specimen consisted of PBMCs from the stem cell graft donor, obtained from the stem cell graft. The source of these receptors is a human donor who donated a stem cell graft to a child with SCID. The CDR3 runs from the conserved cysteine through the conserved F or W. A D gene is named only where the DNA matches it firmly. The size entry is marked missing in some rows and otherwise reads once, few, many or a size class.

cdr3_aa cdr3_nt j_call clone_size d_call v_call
CASRPLTGQETQYF TGCGCCAGCAGGCCTTTGACAGGTCAAGAGACCCAGTACTTC TRBJ2-5 many NA TRBV5-1
CASSWGTGQYGYTF TGCGCCAGCAGCTGGGGGACAGGGCAGTATGGCTACACCTTC TRBJ1-2 many TRBD1 TRBV5-1
CALGGTRTDTQYF TGTGCCCTGGGCGGGACCCGCACAGATACGCAGTATTTT TRBJ2-3 many NA TRBV10-3
CASSLAVKPTYEQYF TGTGCCAGCAGCTTAGCCGTCAAGCCGACCTACGAGCAGTACTTC TRBJ2-7 many NA TRBV7-9
CSARVPEQGVYGYTF TGCAGTGCTAGAGTCCCTGAACAGGGTGTGTATGGCTACACCTTC TRBJ1-2 many NA TRBV20-1
CATSDLPGRHFTEQYF TGTGCCACCAGTGATTTGCCGGGGAGGCATTTTACCGAGCAGTACTTC TRBJ2-7 many NA TRBV24-1
CSARDPLAGVTDEQFF TGCAGTGCTAGAGATCCTTTGGCGGGGGTAACGGATGAGCAGTTCTTC TRBJ2-1 many TRBD2 TRBV20-1
CASSLFGGQGPDTQYF TGTGCCAGCAGCTTGTTCGGCGGACAGGGGCCAGATACGCAGTATTTT TRBJ2-3 many TRBD1 TRBV5-5
CASTSFDGNTIYF TGTGCCAGCACCAGTTTTGATGGAAACACCATATATTTT TRBJ1-3 many NA TRBV27
CAISSGTSCFYNEQFF TGTGCCATCAGCTCCGGGACCAGCTGCTTCTACAATGAGCAGTTCTTC TRBJ2-1 NA NA TRBV4-2
CASSSPWSGYTF TGTGCCAGCAGTTCTCCTTGGAGTGGCTACACCTTC TRBJ1-2 many NA TRBV6-5
CASRSLAGGQNTGELFF TGTGCCAGCAGATCTCTAGCGGGGGGCCAGAACACCGGGGAGCTGTTTTTT TRBJ2-2 many TRBD2 TRBV12-3/TRBV12-4
CASSLGSRANYGYTF TGTGCCAGCAGTTTAGGTTCCAGAGCTAACTATGGCTACACCTTC TRBJ1-2 few NA TRBV12-3/TRBV12-4
CSAQDKKSSTDTQYF TGCAGTGCACAGGACAAGAAGTCTAGCACAGATACGCAGTATTTT TRBJ2-3 many NA TRBV20-1
CASSLIRRRGRNTEAFF TGCGCCAGCAGCTTGATTCGGCGTCGGGGGCGCAACACTGAAGCTTTCTTT TRBJ1-1 many NA TRBV5-1
CASRENGLYEKLFF TGTGCCAGCAGGGAGAACGGACTCTATGAAAAACTGTTTTTT TRBJ1-4 many NA TRBV28
CASSLDLAGQADTQYF TGCGCCAGCAGCTTGGATTTGGCGGGGCAGGCAGATACGCAGTATTTT TRBJ2-3 NA NA TRBV5-1
CASSPYTGSSGNTIYF TGTGCCAGCAGTCCCTACACGGGAAGCTCTGGAAACACCATATATTTT TRBJ1-3 many NA TRBV12-3/TRBV12-4
CASSPQKWTGENNEQFF TGCGCCAGCAGCCCGCAAAAATGGACAGGGGAAAACAATGAGCAGTTCTTC TRBJ2-1 many TRBD1 TRBV5-1
CASSVSGLTEAFF TGTGCCAGCAGTGTCTCTGGGTTAACTGAAGCTTTCTTT TRBJ1-1 few NA TRBV25-1
CASNLGTVPYNEQFF TGTGCCAGCAACCTCGGGACAGTCCCCTACAATGAGCAGTTCTTC TRBJ2-1 many TRBD1 TRBV2
CASSPFSGGTQYF TGTGCCAGCAGCCCGTTTAGTGGGGGTACGCAGTATTTT TRBJ2-3 many NA TRBV3-1
CSARATRGLYSGYTF TGCAGTGCTAGAGCTACTCGGGGGCTTTATTCTGGCTACACCTTC TRBJ1-2 many NA TRBV20-1
CASSVGLAGDSYEQYF TGTGCCAGCAGCGTAGGGTTAGCGGGGGACTCCTACGAGCAGTACTTC TRBJ2-7 many TRBD2 TRBV9
CASSQGLTTYEQYF TGTGCCAGCAGCCAAGGACTGACAACCTACGAGCAGTACTTC TRBJ2-7 many NA TRBV13
CASSLTTTVNTEAFF TGCGCCAGCAGCTTGACTACGACAGTGAACACTGAAGCTTTCTTT TRBJ1-1 many NA TRBV5-1
CASSSSLGLQPQHF TGTGCCAGCAGCTCGTCCTTGGGCCTTCAGCCCCAGCATTTT TRBJ1-5 many NA TRBV7-9
CSARDGLQSNYGYTF TGCAGTGCTAGAGATGGACTGCAGAGTAACTATGGCTACACCTTC TRBJ1-2 many NA TRBV20-1
CASSYHGQDIQYF TGTGCCAGCAGTTACCACGGACAGGACATTCAGTACTTC TRBJ2-4 NA TRBD1 TRBV12-3/TRBV12-4
CASSPRTAGSNQPQHF TGTGCCAGCAGTCCAAGGACAGCGGGGAGCAATCAGCCCCAGCATTTT TRBJ1-5 many NA TRBV6-5
CATSRLYTGELFF TGTGCCACCAGCAGGCTCTACACCGGGGAGCTGTTTTTT TRBJ2-2 many NA TRBV15
CASSRTLAGTEAFF TGTGCCAGTAGTAGAACGCTCGCAGGGACTGAAGCTTTCTTT TRBJ1-1 many NA TRBV19
CASSLVRGGQPQHF TGTGCCAGCAGCTTGGTTAGGGGGGGTCAGCCCCAGCATTTT TRBJ1-5 many NA TRBV5-5
CASSLVGGLNTEAFF TGTGCCAGCAGCTTAGTAGGGGGCTTAAACACTGAAGCTTTCTTT TRBJ1-1 many TRBD1 TRBV7-2